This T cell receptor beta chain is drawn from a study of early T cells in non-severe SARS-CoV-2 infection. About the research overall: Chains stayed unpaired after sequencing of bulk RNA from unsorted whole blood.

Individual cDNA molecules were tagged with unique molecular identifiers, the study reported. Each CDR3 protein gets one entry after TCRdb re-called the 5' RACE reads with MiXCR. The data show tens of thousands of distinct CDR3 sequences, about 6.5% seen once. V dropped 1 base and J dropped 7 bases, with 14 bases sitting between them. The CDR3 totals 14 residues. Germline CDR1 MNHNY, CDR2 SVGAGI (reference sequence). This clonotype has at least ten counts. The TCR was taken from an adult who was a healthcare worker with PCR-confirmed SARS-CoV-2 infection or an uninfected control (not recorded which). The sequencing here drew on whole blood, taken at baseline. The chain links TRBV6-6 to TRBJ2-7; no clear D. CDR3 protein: CASSYYAGRGEQYF. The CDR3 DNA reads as TGTGCCAGCAGTTACTACGCTGGGCGCGGTGAGCAGTACTTC.